The rows below give T cell receptor beta chains drawn from one sample of a study of identical twins. TCRdb independently ran MiXCR on the 5' RACE reads; one entry per CDR3 protein. The sample records 1.5 million to 2 million distinct CDR3 sequences, about 32% being singletons. Sample: cord blood. The source is a newborn girl in good health. Both conserved end residues are part of each CDR3. The order of the fields is J gene, V gene, clone size, D gene, CDR3 DNA, CDR3 protein. The D gene is left open where the match is weak. Size is stated for part of the rows, as once, few or many counts, or as a class when the clone is expanded.

TRBJ2-5 TRBV7-7 - - TGTGCTAGCAGCTTGCGGCCCGTGGAGACCCAGTACTTC CASSLRPVETQYF
TRBJ2-4 TRBV27 - TRBD1 TGTGCCAGCAGTTTATCGACAGGGGGCCAAGAGCAGTACTTC CASSLSTGGQEQYF
TRBJ2-5 TRBV27 - - TGTGCCAGCAGTTTTGTGACCCAGTACTTC CASSFVTQYF
TRBJ1-5 TRBV4-2 - - TGTGCCAGCAGCCAAGCGTATGGGACCTCCTATAGCAATCAGCCCCAGCATTTT CASSQAYGTSYSNQPQHF
TRBJ2-1 TRBV28 many - TGTGCCAGCACTCCGGAGGGCCGTGAGCAGTTCTTC CASTPEGREQFF
TRBJ2-6 TRBV27 few - TGTGCCAGCACTCAAACCCGCTCTGGGGCCAACGTCCTGACTTTC CASTQTRSGANVLTF
TRBJ1-4 TRBV2 - TRBD1 TGTGCCAGCAGTGCATGGGGGACAGGGGGAGAAAAACTGTTTTTT CASSAWGTGGEKLFF
TRBJ2-3 TRBV7-8 - TRBD2 TGTGCCAGCAGCTTAAAGGGAATTTTCCGGAGCGGGGGGTCAGATACGCAGTATTTT CASSLKGIFRSGGSDTQYF
TRBJ2-3 TRBV10-3 few - TGTGCCATCACCGCAAAATCTAGCACAGATACGCAGTATTTT CAITAKSSTDTQYF
TRBJ1-5 TRBV2 - TRBD1 TGTGCCAGCAGCGATGGGACAGGTTATAGCAATCAGCCCCAGCATTTT CASSDGTGYSNQPQHF
TRBJ2-7 TRBV20-1 few - TGCAGTGCTCTTAGGACAGACTCCTACGAGCAGTACTTC CSALRTDSYEQYF
TRBJ1-5 TRBV20-1 - - TGCAGTGCTAGACTAACAGCTTATAGCAATCAGCCCCAGCATTTT CSARLTAYSNQPQHF
TRBJ2-7 TRBV25-1 - - TGTGCCAGCGACCATGGACAAGGGGACTCCTACGAGCAGTACTTC CASDHGQGDSYEQYF
TRBJ1-4 TRBV25-1 - TRBD1 TGTGCCAGCAGTGCGTGGGGGGACAGGGGGCGTAATGAAAAACTGTTTTTT CASSAWGDRGRNEKLFF
TRBJ2-1 TRBV5-1 - TRBD2 TGCGCCAGCAGCTCCTCTAGCGGGAGTTGGTACAATGAGCAGTTCTTC CASSSSSGSWYNEQFF
TRBJ2-7 TRBV15 - - TGTGCCACCAGCCGATCAGCAGGAGATTCAAACGAGCAGTACTTC CATSRSAGDSNEQYF
TRBJ2-5 TRBV20-1 few TRBD2 TGCAGTGCTAGAGAAGGGACTAGCGGGAGTAAGACCCAGTACTTC CSAREGTSGSKTQYF
TRBJ2-3 TRBV24-1 few TRBD2 TGTGCCACCAGTTTACGCGGGAGAGGGGATACGCAGTATTTT CATSLRGRGDTQYF
TRBJ1-5 TRBV20-1 - - TGCAGTGCCAGACAGGCCCCGAATCAGCCCCAGCATTTT CSARQAPNQPQHF
TRBJ2-3 TRBV10-3 - - TGTGCCATCAGTGTCCCGGCTGCAGATACGCAGTATTTT CAISVPAADTQYF
TRBJ2-1 TRBV5-1 - TRBD2 TGCGCCAGCAGCTTGTCTCCCCTTAGCGGGGTTCCCAATGAGCAGTTCTTC CASSLSPLSGVPNEQFF
TRBJ2-7 TRBV6-2/TRBV6-3 - TRBD2 TGTGCCAGCAGGACTAGCGGGGTCGGAGAGCAGTACTTC CASRTSGVGEQYF
TRBJ2-1 TRBV28 - TRBD2 TGTGCCAGCACCCCTCCCGTAGCGGGAGTAAATGAGCAGTTCTTC CASTPPVAGVNEQFF
TRBJ2-1 TRBV5-4 few TRBD2 TGTGCCAGCAGCTTGGGATTAAGGGGACTAGACTACAATGAGCAGTTCTTC CASSLGLRGLDYNEQFF
TRBJ2-5 TRBV10-3 - TRBD1 TGTGCCATCAGGGCAACAGGGGGCTCCGGCCAAGAGACCCAGTACTTC CAIRATGGSGQETQYF
TRBJ2-7 TRBV13 few TRBD2 TGTGCCAGCAGCCCCGGGGGGGCCCTCTGGGAGCAGTACTTC CASSPGGALWEQYF
TRBJ2-7 TRBV19 few TRBD1 TGTGCCAGTAGCATCCGGGTAGGGACAGTCCCCTACGAGCAGTACTTC CASSIRVGTVPYEQYF
TRBJ2-2 TRBV11-3 few TRBD2 TGTGCCAGCAGCATAGGGACTACCGCCACCGGGGAGCTGTTTTTT CASSIGTTATGELFF
TRBJ2-5 TRBV10-3 - TRBD1 TGTGCCACCCAGGGGGAAGAGACCCAGTACTTC CATQGEETQYF
TRBJ1-6 TRBV12-3/TRBV12-4 - TRBD1 TGTGCCAGCAGTTGGACAGGGACTAATTCACCCCTCCACTTT CASSWTGTNSPLHF
TRBJ2-1 TRBV25-1 - TRBD1 TGTGCCAGCAGCGCCCTAGACAGGGAACAAGAGACCCAGTTCTTC CASSALDREQETQFF
TRBJ2-5 TRBV3-1 - - TGTGCCAGCAGCCAAGATCTCAGCGCCGGAGAGACCCAGTACTTC CASSQDLSAGETQYF
TRBJ2-3 TRBV20-1 once TRBD2 TGCGGTCATCTAGCGGCTAGCACAGATACGCAGTATTTT CGHLAASTDTQYF
TRBJ2-3 TRBV20-1 - TRBD1 TGCAGTGCTAGGGGAAGGGGACAGTACACAGATACGCAGTATTTT CSARGRGQYTDTQYF
TRBJ2-4 TRBV29-1 few - TGCAGCGTTGATGGAGTTTCCAAAAACATTCAGTACTTC CSVDGVSKNIQYF
TRBJ2-7 TRBV29-1 - - TGCAGCGTCTGGACAGCCTCCAATGAGCAGTACTTC CSVWTASNEQYF
TRBJ2-4 TRBV4-1 - - TGCGCCAGCAGCCCCAAGGGGGGGCCGGGCAAAAACATTCAGTACTTC CASSPKGGPGKNIQYF
TRBJ2-5 TRBV4-2 many - TGTGCCAGCAGCCAGGACACGTTCCAAGAGACCCAGTACTTC CASSQDTFQETQYF
TRBJ2-3 TRBV6-1 - - TGTGCCAGCAGTGAACCTCCACTAGCAGATACGCAGTATTTT CASSEPPLADTQYF
TRBJ2-1 TRBV5-1 - TRBD2 TGCGCCAGCAGCTTGGCAGCGGGAGGCTCCGATGAGCAGTTCTTC CASSLAAGGSDEQFF
TRBJ2-1 TRBV5-1 - - TGCGCCAGCATGGAACGTACTACGCAGTTCTTC CASMERTTQFF
TRBJ2-7 TRBV28 - - TGTGCCAGCAGTTTGTCGCCAACAAAAACCTCCTACGAGCAGTACTTC CASSLSPTKTSYEQYF
TRBJ2-5 TRBV10-3 few - TGTGTCATCAGTGGTGACAGGCAAGAGACCCAGTACTTC CVISGDRQETQYF
TRBJ2-3 TRBV27 - TRBD2 TGTGCCAGCCGCCGGACTAGCGGGGGGGTACCAGATACGCAGTATTTT CASRRTSGGVPDTQYF
TRBJ2-1 TRBV14 few TRBD2 TGTGCCAGCAGCCAAGAACGGGGACTAGCGGGAGGGGATGAGCAGTTCTTC CASSQERGLAGGDEQFF
TRBJ1-1 TRBV29-1 - - TGCAGCGTGGGGGCCTTGAACACTGAAGCTTTCTTT CSVGALNTEAFF
TRBJ2-2 TRBV20-1 few TRBD2 TGCAGTGCTAGGGATCTAGCGGGGGGCGTCACCGGGGAGCTGTTTTTT CSARDLAGGVTGELFF
TRBJ2-7 TRBV4-1 - - TGCGCCAGCAGCCAAGATCTGTTGGGGGGACAGTCCTACGAGCAGTACTTC CASSQDLLGGQSYEQYF